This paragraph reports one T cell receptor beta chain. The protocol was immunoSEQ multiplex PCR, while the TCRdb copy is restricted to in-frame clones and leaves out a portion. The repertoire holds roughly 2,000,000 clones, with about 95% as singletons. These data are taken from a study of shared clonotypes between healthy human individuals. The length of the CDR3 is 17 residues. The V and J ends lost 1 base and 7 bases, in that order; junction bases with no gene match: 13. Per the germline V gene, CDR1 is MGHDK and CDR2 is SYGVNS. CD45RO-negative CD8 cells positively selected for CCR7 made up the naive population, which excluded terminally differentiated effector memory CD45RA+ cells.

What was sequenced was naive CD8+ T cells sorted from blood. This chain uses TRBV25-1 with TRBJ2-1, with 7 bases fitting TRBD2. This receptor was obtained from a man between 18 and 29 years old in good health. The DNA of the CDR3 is TGTGCCAGCAGTGAATCGCCCGTAGCGGGTAAAAATAATGAGCAGTTCTTC. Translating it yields CASSESPVAGKNNEQFF.